This T cell receptor beta chain was observed in a study of shared clonotypes between healthy human individuals. Produced via immunoSEQ multiplex PCR; TCRdb's table is partial and in-frame only. The profile shows 2 million to 2.5 million clones, 85% to 95% of them singletons. Germline assignment: CDR1 SQVTM and CDR2 ANQGSEA. The V gene lost 3 bases and the J gene lost 1 base, with 19 bases spanning the gap. This CDR3 spans 16 amino acids. The sequencing input was naive CD4+ T cells from PBMCs. This sample's subset: CD45RA+ positively selected. This sequence was found in a young man in good health. Some clones in this sample may be carry-over from other donors' samples. V is TRBV29-1 and J is TRBJ2-7; D is uncertain. In DNA form, the CDR3 reads TGCAGCGTTGACCCTCCGGACGGCGGTAGATCCTACGAGCAGTACTTC. This translates into CSVDPPDGGRSYEQYF.